Detailed here is one TCR beta chain. Its antigen is currently unknown. Only in-frame clones appear in the TCRdb table, and some are missing; sequencing was by immunoSEQ multiplex PCR. The table includes more than 85,000 clones, 94% detected once. This sample stems from a study of siplizumab effects on memory and regulatory T cells. Broader study findings: Phenotypic classification as naive or memory proved unattainable for roughly 75-95% of proliferating CD4+ or CD8+ clones. The naive T cell population seemed more diverse than memory cells and seemed a major contributor to the alloresponse. A significant reduction in alloreactive sequences traceable to unstimulated CD4+ memory cells was produced by siplizumab.

The receptor was isolated from a human donor in good health. Sample: Tregs sorted from blood.

CDR3 nucleotide sequence: TGCGCCAGCAGCTCCTTCCCCGGGACTAGCATCTACGAGCAGTACTTC. This codes for CASSSFPGTSIYEQYF. The genes are TRBV5-1 and TRBJ2-7, with 9 bases lining up with TRBD2. J lost 3 bases, V lost 3 bases, and 10 bases had no gene match. This CDR3 is built from 16 residues. CDR1 is SGHRS and CDR2 is YFSETQ in the germline V gene.